This T cell receptor (beta chain) was sequenced for a study of T-cell memory formation after mild COVID-19 (dated by TCRdb to the early 2020s). Some background on the complete study: TCR sequence clusters from the two donors were found to be largely donor specific. The cohort comprised two young, previously healthy adult volunteers, one female and one male. In two donors, T-cell clones that expanded and contracted after mild COVID-19 were followed by sequencing TCRalpha and TCRbeta repertoires longitudinally. Broader findings and caveats from the paper: Clones contracting from day 15 to 85 had balanced CD4/CD8 phenotypes, while a second wave expanding from day 15 to 37 was biased towards CD4+. Only a couple of mild cases were covered in the study, and larger cohorts including severe cases with pre-infection samples were considered necessary. Contracting CD4+ clones were located mainly in the CM and EM memory subsets, whereas CD8+ clones were found to be enriched in EMRA. Some responding clones were detected in pre-infection memory, suggesting pre-existing cross-reactive memory T cells joined the SARS-CoV-2 response. SARS-CoV-2 specificity of the second-wave clones peaking on day 37 was not confirmed.

Counted from cysteine to phenylalanine, this CDR3 has 13 amino acids. Only CDR3 DNA remains: 39 bases, in frame from the first base. From the germline V gene, CDR1 is MDHEN and CDR2 is SYDVKM. Trimming removed 6 bases from V and 6 bases from J, leaving 11 bases between the germline ends. Note on this clonotype: Its antigen is still unknown. Base-call qualities are not available, and no considerably larger clone is one nucleotide away.

Ficoll-Paque density gradient centrifugation was the method used to isolate PBMCs. The sequencer listed for this sample is Illumina NovaSeq 6000. TCRalpha and TCRbeta cDNA libraries were constructed by 5'RACE with constant-segment primers, with sample barcodes and unique molecular identifiers being introduced. RNA was extracted from every sample with Trizol reagent. Libraries were amplified in two PCR steps, with a second sample barcode and Illumina TruSeq adapters added in the second step. Sequencing of the libraries was done on an Illumina NovaSeq, producing 2 x 150 bp paired-end reads. The source study handled its data this way. Demultiplexing of reads and collapsing into UMI-guided consensus sequences were performed with migec v1.2.7. Using mixcr v2.1.11, UMI consensuses were aligned to TRA and TRB V and J templates and then assembled into clonotypes. Expanded or contracted clonotypes were those called significant by both edgeR and NoisET, with noise models trained on biological replicates. For edgeR calls, the cutoffs were a false discovery rate-adjusted p below 0.01 and a log2 fold-change threshold of 1. As an exploratory analysis of dynamics, max-normalized trajectories of the 1000 most abundant clonotypes were examined by PCA with hierarchical clustering. Separately sequenced CD4+ and CD8+ repertoires were used to assign the CD4 or CD8 phenotype of responding clones. TCRdb took the public reads, trimmed them with fastp at Q25, ran MiXCR for clone calling and kept in-frame beta chains. For every CDR3 protein sequence, its rows merge into one entry that carries the most common genes and DNA. TCRdb assigned the V and J calls; the authors' analysis was not used. The table for this sample lists 350,000 to 550,000 distinct CDR3 sequences; more than 15% of them were counted only once. Jointly, the top ten make up 20% to 25% of the sample.

This clonotype originated in a man between 18 and 35 years old who had mild COVID-19 (a few samples of this study predate the infection). The sample titles of this study are shuffled in the database, so cell type and time point are left out; the donor was told from shared clones. Material for sequencing was PBMCs or a T cell subset sorted from them (not recorded which). The chain links TRBV28 with TRBJ2-2, with no confident D gene call. The CDR3 protein: CASRLTNAGELFF. The nucleotide sequence is given as TGTGCCAGCAGACTTACGAATGCCGGGGAGCTGTTTTTT.